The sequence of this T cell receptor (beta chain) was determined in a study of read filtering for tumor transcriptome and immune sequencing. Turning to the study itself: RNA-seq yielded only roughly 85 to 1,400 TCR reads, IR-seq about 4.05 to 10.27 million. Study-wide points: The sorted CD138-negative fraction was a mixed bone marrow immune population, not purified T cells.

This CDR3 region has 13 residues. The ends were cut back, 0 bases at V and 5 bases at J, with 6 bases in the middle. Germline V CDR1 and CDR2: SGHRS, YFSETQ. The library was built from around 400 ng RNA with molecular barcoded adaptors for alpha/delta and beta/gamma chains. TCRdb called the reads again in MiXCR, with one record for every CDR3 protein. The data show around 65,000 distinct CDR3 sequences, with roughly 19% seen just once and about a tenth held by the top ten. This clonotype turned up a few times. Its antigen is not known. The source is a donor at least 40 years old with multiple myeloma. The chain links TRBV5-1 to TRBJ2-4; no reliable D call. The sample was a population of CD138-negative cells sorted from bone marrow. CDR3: CASSLAGQNIQYF. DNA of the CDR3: TGCGCCAGCAGCTTGGCCGGGCAAAACATTCAGTACTTC.